This T cell receptor (beta chain) originates from a study of CD8 T cells in ankylosing spondylitis. The CDR3 contains 17 residues. Trimming shortened V by 5 bases and J by 0 bases, and 18 bases separated the two germline ends. Per the germline V gene, CDR1 is SGHDT and CDR2 is YYEEEE. Comments on this clonotype: Its antigen is undetermined.

TCRdb redid the calling of the 5' RACE reads with MiXCR, one entry per CDR3 protein. Among fewer than 650,000 distinct CDR3 sequences listed, approximately 11% were seen once. The study's findings and limits: Prior literature has documented some motif variants in synovial fluid and blood from reactive arthritis. Roughly eight highly homologous variants made up a TCR beta motif that seemed to typify ankylosing spondylitis blood. Significant enrichment of disease-linked clones was reported in matched ankylosing spondylitis synovial fluid.

What was sequenced was blood, either unsorted or a sorted T cell fraction (not recorded which). The V and J genes are TRBV5-6 and TRBJ2-1, with D perhaps matching TRBD1 or TRBD2 (5 bases each). This TCR derives from a male donor with ankylosing spondylitis. CDR3 coding DNA: TGTGCCAGCAGGGCTTGGGGACCCACGAGCTCCTACAATGAGCAGTTCTTC. It yields the protein CASRAWGPTSSYNEQFF.